The entry below describes one T cell receptor (beta chain). Repertoires were generated with immunoSEQ multiplex PCR, while TCRdb's copy carries only in-frame clones and drops some. The sample records about 92,000 clones, roughly 91% being singletons. This specimen comes from a study of OX40 agonist ivuxolimab in advanced cancers. Study information: Every 2 weeks, patients received ivuxolimab intravenously, dosed at 0.01 to 10 mg/kg.

Germline V gene data show CDR1 as MNHEY and CDR2 as SVGAGI. Trimming stripped 6 bases from V and 7 bases from J, with 13 bases between. This CDR3 is built from 13 residues. The gene calls are TRBV6-5 and TRBJ1-5; no definite D call. The receptor comes from an adult with an advanced solid tumor such as melanoma, head and neck, liver or kidney cancer. The sequenced sample was CD4+ or CD8+ T cells sorted from blood, obtained in a trial of the OX40 agonist ivuxolimab. Written as DNA, the CDR3 is TGTGCCAGCAGGCGGGTAGGGTACCAGCCCCAGCATTTT. It specifies CASRRVGYQPQHF.